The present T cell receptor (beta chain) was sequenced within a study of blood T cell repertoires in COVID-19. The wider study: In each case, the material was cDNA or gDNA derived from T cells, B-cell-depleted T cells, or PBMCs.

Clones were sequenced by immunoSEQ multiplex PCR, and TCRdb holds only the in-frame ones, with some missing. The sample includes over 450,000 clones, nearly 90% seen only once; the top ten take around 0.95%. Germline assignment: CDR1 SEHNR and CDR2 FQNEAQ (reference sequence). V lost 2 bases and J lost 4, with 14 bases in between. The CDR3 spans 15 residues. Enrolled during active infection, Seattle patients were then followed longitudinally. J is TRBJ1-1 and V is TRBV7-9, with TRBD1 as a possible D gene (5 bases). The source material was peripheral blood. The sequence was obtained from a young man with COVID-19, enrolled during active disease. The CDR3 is CASSLNPGRVTEAFF. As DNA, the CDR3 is TGTGCCAGCAGCTTAAATCCAGGGAGGGTCACTGAAGCTTTCTTT.